Each of the 28 T cell receptor beta chains below was sequenced from the same sample in a study of T cells in tumors after PD-1 blockade. Assay: immunoSEQ multiplex PCR; the TCRdb copy retains only in-frame clones and omits some. This sample has about 20,000 clones, with around 78% found just once. Sequencing was performed on PBMCs, taken before anti-PD-1 treatment. The origin of the receptors is a human donor with basal cell carcinoma.

The chain uses TRBV6-1 and TRBJ1-5, with D tentatively TRBD1 (6 bases). Germline V gene data show CDR1 as MNHNS and CDR2 as SASEGT. Trimming removed 4 bases at V and 4 bases at J, with 17 bases between. The CDR3 runs to 16 residues. This CDR3 reads CASSVSTRGGNQPQHF. The CDR3 coding sequence is TGTGCCAGCAGTGTTTCAACCAGGGGTGGGAATCAGCCCCAGCATTTT.

The rearrangement joins TRBV6-5 to TRBJ2-7; 9 nucleotides line up with TRBD1. The CDR3 spans 13 residues. J lost 0 bases, V lost 6 bases, and 0 bases had no gene match. Looked up from germline, CDR1 is MNHEY and CDR2 is SVGAGI. CDR3 nucleotides: TGTGCCAGCAGGACAGGGGGCTCCTACGAGCAGTACTTC. It codes for CASRTGGSYEQYF.

This clone was found a few times. CDR3 protein: CASSPFQSQETQYF. In nucleotides, the CDR3 is TGTGCCAGCTCACCATTCCAGAGCCAAGAGACCCAGTACTTC. The chain has TRBV18 and TRBJ2-5; the D is unclear. Trimming took 2 bases from V and 1 from J, leaving 8 bases between them. The CDR3 consists of 14 residues. CDR1 is KGHSH and CDR2 is LQKENI in the germline V gene.

The chain combines TRBV5-1 with TRBJ2-2; 12 positions match TRBD2. The CDR3 totals 16 residues. Germline-derived CDR1 and CDR2 are SGHRS and YFSETQ. V lost 0 bases to trimming and J lost 4 bases; unmatched junction nucleotides: 1. The CDR3 spells CASSLELAGGTGELFF. CDR3 DNA sequence: TGCGCCAGCAGCTTGGAACTAGCGGGGGGCACCGGGGAGCTGTTTTTT.

Within the sample, this clone is medium-sized (0.01 to 0.1%). The rearrangement links TRBV9 to TRBJ2-1, with 11 bases that match TRBD2. This CDR3 spans 15 amino acids. The trim removed 4 bases at V and 8 bases at J, leaving 8 bases unmatched. Germline CDR1 reads SGDLS; CDR2 reads YYNGEE. CDR3 in amino acids: CASSYTSGSYDEQFF. Here the CDR3 DNA reads TGTGCCAGCAGCTATACTAGCGGGAGTTATGATGAGCAGTTCTTC.

The chain links TRBV5-6 to TRBJ1-6, with 7 bases identical to TRBD1. This CDR3 region has 15 residues. Looked up from germline, CDR1 is SGHDT and CDR2 is YYEEEE. Unmatched junction bases numbered 8, after V lost 2 bases and J lost 9 bases. The CDR3, as DNA: TGTGCCAGCAGCTTTTGGGACAGAGTGGGTTCACCCCTCCACTTT. Protein: CASSFWDRVGSPLHF. Based on the CDR3 plus reference TRBV5-6 and TRBJ1-6, the full variable domain is DAGVTQSPTHLIKTRGQQVTLRCSPKSGHDTVSWYQQALGQGPQFIFQYYEEEERQRGNFPDRFSGHQFPNYSSELNVNALLLGDSALYLCASSFWDRVGSPLHFGNGTRLTVT.

The chain carries TRBV6-5 and TRBJ2-3; D gene unclear. The length of the CDR3 is 13 residues. Trimming took off 5 bases at V and 1 base at J, with 7 bases between the two ends. CDR1 and CDR2 from the germline V gene are MNHEY and SVGAGI. CDR3 DNA sequence: TGTGCCAGCAGTCCTAGGGGCACAGATACGCAGTATTTT. This encodes CASSPRGTDTQYF.

This chain connects TRBV28 to TRBJ1-1; a weak D match, TRBD1 (6 bases). Germline loops: CDR1 MDHEN, CDR2 SYDVKM. V lost 6 bases and J lost 7, with 18 bases in between. This CDR3 has 14 amino acids. CDR3 nucleotide sequence: TGTGCCAGCAGAACCTCGACAGGCGGGGGTGAAGCTTTCTTT. Translating gives CASRTSTGGGEAFF.

This sequence joins TRBV2 and TRBJ1-2; D call uncertain. This CDR3 contains 17 residues. Germline V lookup: CDR1 SNHLY, CDR2 FYNNEI. V lost 3 bases, J lost 5 bases, and 22 bases lay in between. The CDR3 coding sequence is TGTGCCAGCAGTGACGGAACTATCGGTCTAGGACCATATGGCTACACCTTC. Its translation is CASSDGTIGLGPYGYTF.

This chain connects TRBV6-5 to TRBJ1-6; D remains unclear. V lost 1 base and J 7 bases, leaving 14 bases between the germline ends. The CDR3 is made up of 16 amino acids. Germline V gene data show CDR1 as MNHEY and CDR2 as SVGAGI. CDR3 loop: CASSYWVPRGNSPLHF. The CDR3 DNA sequence: TGTGCCAGCAGTTACTGGGTCCCGCGGGGAAATTCACCCCTCCACTTT.

The chain uses TRBV7-9 and TRBJ2-1; TRBD2 aligns across 11 bases. V lost 7 bases to trimming and J lost 7 bases; unmatched junction nucleotides: 12. CDR3 length: 16 amino acids. Germline assignment: CDR1 SEHNR and CDR2 FQNEAQ (reference sequence). CDR3 region: CASIKLAGGTLNEQFF. DNA of the CDR3: TGTGCCAGCATCAAATTAGCGGGAGGGACTTTAAATGAGCAGTTCTTC.

This chain connects TRBV7-2 to TRBJ2-1, with 11 bases aligning to TRBD2. The trim removed 6 bases at V and 4 bases at J, leaving 5 bases unmatched. This CDR3 contains 15 residues. Germline CDR1 and CDR2: SGHTA and FQGNSA. The CDR3 sequence: CASRRTSGSYNEQFF. CDR3 nucleotides: TGTGCCAGCAGAAGGACTAGCGGGTCTTACAATGAGCAGTTCTTC.

The DNA of the CDR3 is TGTGCCACCAGCAGAGATTACAGGGACCTCTATGGCTACACCTTC. Its protein product is CATSRDYRDLYGYTF. The chain couples TRBV15 to TRBJ1-2; perhaps TRBD1 as D (6 bases). V gave up 0 bases and J gave up 4 bases, with 12 bases separating them. The CDR3 sequence is 15 residues long. Germline CDR1 and CDR2: LNHNV and YYDKDF (reference sequence).

In its sample, this clone was seen a few times. V is TRBV6-2 or TRBV6-3 and J is TRBJ1-5; D remains unclear. This CDR3 region has 12 residues. The V end lost 6 bases, the J end lost 10 bases, and 13 bases lay between the germline ends. From germline, CDR1 is MNHEY and CDR2 SVGEGT. CDR3 DNA: TGTGCCAGCAGCAACAATCTAGGACCCCAGCATTTT. Protein: CASSNNLGPQHF.

This clone was observed a handful of times. One end of the junction is discordant with germline, which a read error may explain. The identical CDR3 is also encoded by other nucleotide sequences in the sample. The rearrangement joins TRBV2 to TRBJ2-1, with 7 bases identical to TRBD2. The CDR3 has 19 amino acids. The V gene's germline CDR1 is SNHLY and CDR2 FYNNEI. CDR3 nucleotide sequence: TGTGCCCGCAGTGATGGGTGGGCGGGGGTGGGGAGCTCCTACAATGAGCAGTTCTTC. Its translation is CARSDGWAGVGSSYNEQFF.

This clone was seen a handful of times. CDR3: CACCDGWAGEGSSYNEQFF. The CDR3, as DNA: TGTGCCTGCTGTGATGGGTGGGCGGGGGAGGGGAGCTCCTACAATGAGCAGTTCTTC. The genes are TRBV2 and TRBJ2-1; the match to TRBD2 covers 7 bases. The germline CDR1 and CDR2 sequences are SNHLY and FYNNEI. The CDR3 sequence is 19 residues long. J was trimmed by 0 bases and V by 11 bases; bases with no gene match: 22.

The chain is built from TRBV28 and TRBJ2-2, with TRBD1 matching over 9 bases. The length of the CDR3 is 16 residues. Germline assignment: CDR1 MDHEN and CDR2 SYDVKM. Trimming at V came to 6 bases and at J to 6 bases, leaving 11 bases not matched to a gene. CDR3 loop: CASSSIGQGRSGELFF. In DNA form, the CDR3 reads TGTGCCAGCAGCTCGATCGGACAGGGGCGGTCCGGGGAGCTGTTTTTT.

This clone was counted a few times. The sample has other DNA sequences that encode this CDR3 too. The rearrangement joins TRBV2 to TRBJ2-1, with D maybe TRBD2 (7 bases). Between the trimmed V and J ends, which lost 11 bases and 0 bases, there was a span of 29 bases. Germline V gene data show CDR1 as SNHLY and CDR2 as FYNNEI. The CDR3 is 19 residues long. The CDR3 nucleotides are TGTGCCCGCTGTGATGGGTGGGCGGGGGCGGGGAGCTCCTACAATGAGCAGTTCTTC. Its translation is CARCDGWAGAGSSYNEQFF.

The chain employs TRBV29-1 and TRBJ2-1; D might be TRBD2 (7 bases). This CDR3 region has 15 residues. Trimming took off 4 bases at V and 1 base at J, with 14 bases between the two ends. Germline assignment: CDR1 SQVTM and CDR2 ANQGSEA. Here the CDR3 DNA reads TGCAGCGTTGTAGGGGGGGTGAGGTCCTACAATGAGCAGTTCTTC. This codes for CSVVGGVRSYNEQFF.

The chain carries TRBV24-1 and TRBJ2-7; 7 bases map to TRBD1. The CDR3 spans 15 residues. V gave up 7 bases and J gave up 0 bases; unmatched junction bases: 8. In germline, CDR1 is KGHDR, CDR2 SFDVKD. The CDR3 loop is CATSGGQESSYEQYF. The CDR3 coding sequence is TGTGCCACCAGCGGAGGACAGGAGAGCTCCTACGAGCAGTACTTC.

The rearrangement links TRBV6-5 to TRBJ1-4; no reliable D call. The length of the CDR3 is 14 residues. Between the trimmed V and J ends, which lost 7 bases and 3 bases, there was a span of 12 bases. The germline V gene encodes CDR1 MNHEY and CDR2 SVGAGI. The CDR3 sequence: CASMSAPANEKLFF. The CDR3 bases are TGTGCCAGCATGTCCGCGCCGGCTAATGAAAAACTGTTTTTT.

J is TRBJ2-1 and V is TRBV12-5, with a tentative D call TRBD1 (7 bases). CDR3 length equals 16 residues. Trimming took 4 bases from V and 7 from J, leaving 20 bases between them. Germline V lookup: CDR1 LGHNT, CDR2 FRNRAP. The CDR3 DNA is TGTGCTAGTGGTTCCAGACAGGGCGGGGTTAATAATGAGCAGTTCTTC. Protein product: CASGSRQGGVNNEQFF.

The chain uses TRBV19 and TRBJ1-4; 10 bases match TRBD1. The CDR3 is 14 residues long. CDR1 LNHDA and CDR2 SQIVND come from the germline V gene (reference sequence). With 6 bases clipped from V and 8 bases from J, the junction kept 6 bases outside the gene matches. DNA of the CDR3: TGTGCCAGTAGCCGCGACAGGGGGCAAGAAAAACTGTTTTTT. This sequence encodes CASSRDRGQEKLFF.

The DNA for the CDR3 is TGTGCCAGCAGTCTCTACTTAAGGGGGGACAATGAGCAGTTCTTC. The encoded protein is CASSLYLRGDNEQFF. The chain carries TRBV7-6 and TRBJ2-1, with D possibly called TRBD1 or TRBD2 (6 bases each). CDR1 is SGHVS and CDR2 is FNYEAQ in the germline V gene. The V end was cut by 6 bases, the J end by 5 bases, with 17 bases between. CDR3 length: 15 amino acids.

The V gene is TRBV7-2, the J gene TRBJ2-3; TRBD2 matches at 11 bases. CDR3 size: 15 residues. Per the germline V gene, CDR1 is SGHTA and CDR2 is FQGNSA. V gave up 6 bases and J gave up 6 bases; unmatched junction bases: 8. The DNA of the CDR3 is TGTGCCAGCAGTCTTCCGACTAGCGGGGCGGATACGCAGTATTTT. Its protein product is CASSLPTSGADTQYF.

This chain connects TRBV7-9 to TRBJ2-5, with 9 positions matching TRBD2. The CDR3 consists of 17 residues. The ends lost 5 bases at V and 5 bases at J; junction bases unmatched: 15. CDR1 SEHNR and CDR2 FQNEAQ come from the germline V gene (reference sequence). CDR3 nucleotides: TGTGCCAGCAGCCATCTTATCAGGCTAGCGGGATGGGAGACCCAGTACTTC. Protein product: CASSHLIRLAGWETQYF.

With regard to this clone: Without the conserved terminal phenylalanine or tryptophan, this CDR3 likely stems from a read error. This chain connects TRBV5-1 to TRBJ2-7, with TRBD1 matching 9 bases. Per germline, CDR1 SGHRS and CDR2 YFSETQ. J lost 10 bases, V lost 4 bases, and 12 bases had no gene match. The CDR3 covers 14 residues. Here the CDR3 reads CASSPGQGGGIQYL. For the CDR3, the DNA is TGCGCCAGCAGCCCGGGACAGGGAGGCGGGATACAGTACCTC.

This clone was observed a few times. The CDR3 sequence is CASSTSRQGVDGYTF. In DNA form, the CDR3 reads TGTGCCAGCAGCACCAGTAGACAGGGGGTAGATGGCTACACCTTC. The chain combines TRBV7-2 with TRBJ1-2; 9 positions agree with TRBD1. In germline, CDR1 is SGHTA, CDR2 FQGNSA. V lost 5 bases and J lost 6; bases outside the gene matches: 10. This CDR3 region has 15 residues.